Listed here is a single TCR beta chain. The data were taken from a study of T cells in localized non-small cell lung cancer. Measured with immunoSEQ multiplex PCR; TCRdb has only the in-frame clones, and not every one. The profile covers more than 100,000 clones, with 80% to 90% appearing a single time and around 1.7% taken by the ten largest. V was pared by 1 base and J by 5 bases, with 11 bases between. This CDR3 contains 14 residues. Germline-derived CDR1 and CDR2 are SGHDN and FVKESK. The TCR originated in an older female donor with stage I lung adenocarcinoma. The input for sequencing was peripheral blood, taken before any cancer treatment. The genes are TRBV14 and TRBJ2-5; no firm D call. CDR3 amino acids: CASSQGARSETQYF. In DNA form, the CDR3 reads TGTGCCAGCAGCCAAGGGGCCCGGTCGGAGACCCAGTACTTC.